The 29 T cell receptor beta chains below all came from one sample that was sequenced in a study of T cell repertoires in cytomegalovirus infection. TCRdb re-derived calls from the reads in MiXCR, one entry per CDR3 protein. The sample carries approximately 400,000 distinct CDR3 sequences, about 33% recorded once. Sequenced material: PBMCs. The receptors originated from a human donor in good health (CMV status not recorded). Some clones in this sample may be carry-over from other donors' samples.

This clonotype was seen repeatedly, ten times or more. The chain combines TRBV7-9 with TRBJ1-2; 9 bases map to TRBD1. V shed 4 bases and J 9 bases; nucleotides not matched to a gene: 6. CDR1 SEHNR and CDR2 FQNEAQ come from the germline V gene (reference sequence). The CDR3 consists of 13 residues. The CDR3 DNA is TGTGCCAGCAGCTCCGGACAGGGGATTCGCTACACCTTC. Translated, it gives CASSSGQGIRYTF.

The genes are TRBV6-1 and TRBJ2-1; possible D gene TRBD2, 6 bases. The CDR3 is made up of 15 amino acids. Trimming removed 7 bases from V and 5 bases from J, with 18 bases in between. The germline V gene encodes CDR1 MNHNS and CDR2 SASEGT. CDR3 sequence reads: CASTLVGGANNEQFF. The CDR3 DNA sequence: TGTGCCAGCACCCTGGTAGGAGGGGCAAACAATGAGCAGTTCTTC.

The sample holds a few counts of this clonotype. The CDR3 region is CASSGGQTYEQYF. CDR3 coding DNA: TGTGCCAGCAGTGGGGGACAAACCTACGAGCAGTACTTC. The chain couples TRBV12-3 or TRBV12-4 to TRBJ2-7, with D tentatively TRBD1 (6 bases). The germline V and J ends were trimmed by 5 bases and 2 bases, with 10 bases remaining between them. The CDR3 totals 13 residues.

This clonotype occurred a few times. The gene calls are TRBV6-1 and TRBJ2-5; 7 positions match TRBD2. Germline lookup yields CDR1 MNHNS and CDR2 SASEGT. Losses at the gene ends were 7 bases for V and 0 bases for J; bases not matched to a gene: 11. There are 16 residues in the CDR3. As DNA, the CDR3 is TGTGCCAGCACCCGGTGGGGGGGTGCCAACCAAGAGACCCAGTACTTC. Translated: CASTRWGGANQETQYF.

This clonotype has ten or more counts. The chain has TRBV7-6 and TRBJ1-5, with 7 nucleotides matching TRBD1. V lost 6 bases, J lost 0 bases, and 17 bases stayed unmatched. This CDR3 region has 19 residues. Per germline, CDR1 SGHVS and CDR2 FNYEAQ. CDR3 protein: CASSPTPGGRGNSNQPQHF. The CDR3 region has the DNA TGTGCCAGCAGTCCGACCCCAGGGGGAAGGGGAAATAGCAATCAGCCCCAGCATTTT.

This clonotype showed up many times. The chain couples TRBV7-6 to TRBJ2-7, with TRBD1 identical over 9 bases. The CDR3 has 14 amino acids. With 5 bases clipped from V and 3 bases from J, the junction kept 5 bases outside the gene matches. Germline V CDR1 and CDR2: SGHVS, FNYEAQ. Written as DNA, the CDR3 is TGTGCCAGCAGCAAACCGGGACAGGGCTACGAGCAGTACTTC. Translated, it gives CASSKPGQGYEQYF.

DNA for the CDR3: TGTGCCAGCAACGCCGGGACAGGGGCAGGGGACACTGAAGCTTTCTTT. Protein: CASNAGTGAGDTEAFF. The genes are TRBV2 and TRBJ1-1, with 10 nucleotides matching TRBD1. Germline V lookup: CDR1 SNHLY, CDR2 FYNNEI. This CDR3 has 16 amino acids. Unmatched junction bases numbered 11, after V lost 7 bases and J lost 3 bases.

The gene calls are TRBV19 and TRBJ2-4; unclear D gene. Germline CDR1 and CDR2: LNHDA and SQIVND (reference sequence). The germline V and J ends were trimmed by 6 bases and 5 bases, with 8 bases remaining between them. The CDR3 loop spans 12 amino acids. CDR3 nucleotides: TGTGCCAGTAGCGTAACGGAAAACATTCAGTACTTC. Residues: CASSVTENIQYF.

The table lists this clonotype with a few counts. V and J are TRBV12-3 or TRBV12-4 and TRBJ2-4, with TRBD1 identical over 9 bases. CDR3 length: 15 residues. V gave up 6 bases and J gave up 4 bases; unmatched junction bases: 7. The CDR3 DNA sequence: TGTGCCAGCAGGAAACAGGGGGCACAAAAAAACATTCAGTACTTC. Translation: CASRKQGAQKNIQYF.

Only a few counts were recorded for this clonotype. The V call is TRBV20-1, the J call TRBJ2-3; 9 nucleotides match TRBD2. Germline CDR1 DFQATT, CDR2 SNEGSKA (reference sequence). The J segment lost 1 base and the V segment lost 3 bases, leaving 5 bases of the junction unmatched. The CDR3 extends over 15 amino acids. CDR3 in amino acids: CSASLSSGGTDTQYF. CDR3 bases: TGCAGTGCTAGTTTGTCTAGCGGGGGCACAGATACGCAGTATTTT.

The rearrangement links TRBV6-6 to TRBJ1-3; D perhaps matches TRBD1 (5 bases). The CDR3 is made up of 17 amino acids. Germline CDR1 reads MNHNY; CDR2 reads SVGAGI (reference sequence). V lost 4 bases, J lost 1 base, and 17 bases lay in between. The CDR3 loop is CASSSHPGTESGNTIYF. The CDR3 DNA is TGTGCCAGCAGTTCCCACCCCGGGACCGAGTCTGGAAACACCATATATTTT.

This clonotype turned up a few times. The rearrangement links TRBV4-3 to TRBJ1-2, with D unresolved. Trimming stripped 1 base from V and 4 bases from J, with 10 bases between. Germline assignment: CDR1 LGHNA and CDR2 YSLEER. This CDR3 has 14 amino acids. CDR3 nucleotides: TGCGCCAGCAGCCAAGGTATCCTTACCTATGGCTACACCTTC. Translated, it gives CASSQGILTYGYTF.

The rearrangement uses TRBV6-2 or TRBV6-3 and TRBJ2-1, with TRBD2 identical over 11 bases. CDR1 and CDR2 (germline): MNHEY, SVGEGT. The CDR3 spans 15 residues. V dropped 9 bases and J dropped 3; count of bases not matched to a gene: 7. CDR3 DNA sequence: TGTGCCAGTCTTATTACTAGCGGGGGCTACAATGAGCAGTTCTTC. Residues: CASLITSGGYNEQFF.

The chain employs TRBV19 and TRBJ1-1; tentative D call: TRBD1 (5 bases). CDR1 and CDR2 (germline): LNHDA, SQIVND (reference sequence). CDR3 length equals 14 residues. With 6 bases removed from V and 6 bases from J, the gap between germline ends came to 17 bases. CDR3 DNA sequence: TGTGCCAGTAGCACCATGGACACGAGTTCTGAAGCTTTCTTT. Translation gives CASSTMDTSSEAFF.

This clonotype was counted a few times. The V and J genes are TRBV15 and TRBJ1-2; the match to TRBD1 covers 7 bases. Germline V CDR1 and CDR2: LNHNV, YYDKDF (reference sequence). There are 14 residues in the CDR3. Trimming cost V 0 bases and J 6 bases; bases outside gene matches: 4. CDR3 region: CATSRDGTVNGYTF. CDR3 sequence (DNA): TGTGCCACCAGCAGAGACGGGACAGTGAATGGCTACACCTTC.

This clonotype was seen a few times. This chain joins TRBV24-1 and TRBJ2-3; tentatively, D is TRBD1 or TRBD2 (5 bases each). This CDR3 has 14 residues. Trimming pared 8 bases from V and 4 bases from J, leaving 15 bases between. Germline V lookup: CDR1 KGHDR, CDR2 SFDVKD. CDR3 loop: CATNGGGYADTQYF. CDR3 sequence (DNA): TGTGCCACCAACGGTGGGGGTTACGCAGATACGCAGTATTTT.

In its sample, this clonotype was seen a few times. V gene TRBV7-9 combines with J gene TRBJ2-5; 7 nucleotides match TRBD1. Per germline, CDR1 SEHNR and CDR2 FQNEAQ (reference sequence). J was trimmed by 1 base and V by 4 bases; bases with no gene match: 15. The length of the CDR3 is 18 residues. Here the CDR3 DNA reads TGTGCCAGCAGCTCCGGGACCCGACTCGGGACAGCCCAAGAGACCCAGTACTTC. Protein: CASSSGTRLGTAQETQYF.

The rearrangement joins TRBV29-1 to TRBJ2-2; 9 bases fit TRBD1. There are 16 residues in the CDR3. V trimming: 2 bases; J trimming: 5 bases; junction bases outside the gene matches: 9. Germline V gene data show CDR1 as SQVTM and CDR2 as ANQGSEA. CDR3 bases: TGCAGCGTTGAATTGTTACAGACAGGGGGGACCGGGGAGCTGTTTTTT. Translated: CSVELLQTGGTGELFF.

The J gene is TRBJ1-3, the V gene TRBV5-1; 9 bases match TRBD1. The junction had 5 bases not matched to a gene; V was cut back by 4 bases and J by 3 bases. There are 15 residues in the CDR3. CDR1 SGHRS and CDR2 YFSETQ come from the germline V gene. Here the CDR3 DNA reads TGCGCCAGCAGCCCCAGGACAGGGGTTGGAAACACCATATATTTT. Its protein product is CASSPRTGVGNTIYF.

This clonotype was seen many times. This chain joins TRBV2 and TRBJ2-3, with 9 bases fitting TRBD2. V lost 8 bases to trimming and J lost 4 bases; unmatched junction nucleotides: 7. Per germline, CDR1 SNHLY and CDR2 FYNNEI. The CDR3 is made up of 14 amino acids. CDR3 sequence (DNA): TGTGCCAGCGAGGCTGGACTAGCGTCAGATACGCAGTATTTT. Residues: CASEAGLASDTQYF. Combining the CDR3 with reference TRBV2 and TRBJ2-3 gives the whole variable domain EPEVTQTPSHQVTQMGQEVILRCVPISNHLYFYWYRQILGQKVEFLVSFYNNEISEKSEIFDDQFSVERPDGSNFTLKIRSTKLEDSAMYFCASEAGLASDTQYFGPGTRLTVL.

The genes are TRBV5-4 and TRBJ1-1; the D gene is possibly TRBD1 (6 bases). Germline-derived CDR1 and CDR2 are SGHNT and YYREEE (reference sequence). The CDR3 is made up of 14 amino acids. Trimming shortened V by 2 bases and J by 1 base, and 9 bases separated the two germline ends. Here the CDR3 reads CASSFLGANTEAFF. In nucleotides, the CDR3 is TGTGCCAGCAGCTTCCTGGGGGCGAACACTGAAGCTTTCTTT. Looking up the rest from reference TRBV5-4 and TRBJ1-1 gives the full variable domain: ETGVTQSPTHLIKTRGQQVTLRCSSQSGHNTVSWYQQALGQGPQFIFQYYREEENGRGNFPPRFSGLQFPNYSSELNVNALELDDSALYLCASSFLGANTEAFFGQGTRLTVV.

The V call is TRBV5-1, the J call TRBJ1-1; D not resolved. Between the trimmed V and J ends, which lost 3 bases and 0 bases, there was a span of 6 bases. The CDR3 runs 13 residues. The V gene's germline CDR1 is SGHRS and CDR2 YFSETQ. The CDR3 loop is CASSWQVNTEAFF. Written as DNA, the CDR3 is TGCGCCAGCAGCTGGCAAGTGAACACTGAAGCTTTCTTT.

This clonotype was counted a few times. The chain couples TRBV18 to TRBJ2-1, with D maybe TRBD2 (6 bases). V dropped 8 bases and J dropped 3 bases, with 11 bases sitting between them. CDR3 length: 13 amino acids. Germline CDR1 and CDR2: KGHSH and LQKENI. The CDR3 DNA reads TGTGCCAGCCGCACCGGGGGCTACAATGAGCAGTTCTTC. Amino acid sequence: CASRTGGYNEQFF.

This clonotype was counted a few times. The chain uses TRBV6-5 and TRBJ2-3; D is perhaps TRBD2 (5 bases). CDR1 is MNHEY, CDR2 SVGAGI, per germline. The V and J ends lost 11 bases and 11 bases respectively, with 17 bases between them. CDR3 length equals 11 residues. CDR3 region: CASSTPGGQYF. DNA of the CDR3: TGTGCCTCCTCCACCCCAGGAGGGCAGTATTTT.

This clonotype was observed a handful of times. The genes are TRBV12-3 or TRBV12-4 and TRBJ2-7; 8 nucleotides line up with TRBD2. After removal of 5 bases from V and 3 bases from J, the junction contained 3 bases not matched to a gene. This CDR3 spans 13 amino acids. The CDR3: CASSRGGFYEQYF. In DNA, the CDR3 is TGTGCCAGCAGTCGCGGGGGGTTCTACGAGCAGTACTTC.

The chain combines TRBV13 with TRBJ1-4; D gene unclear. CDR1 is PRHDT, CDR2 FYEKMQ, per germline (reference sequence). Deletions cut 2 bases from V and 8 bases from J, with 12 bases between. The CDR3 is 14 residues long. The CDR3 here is CASSLSANGEKLFF. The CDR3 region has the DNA TGTGCCAGCAGCTTATCGGCTAATGGAGAAAAACTGTTTTTT.

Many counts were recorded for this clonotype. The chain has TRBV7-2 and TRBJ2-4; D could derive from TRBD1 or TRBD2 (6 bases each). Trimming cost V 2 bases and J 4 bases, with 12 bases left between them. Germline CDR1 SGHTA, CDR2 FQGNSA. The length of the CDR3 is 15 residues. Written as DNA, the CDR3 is TGTGCCAGCAGCTTATCCCGGGGGCCTAAAAACATTCAGTACTTC. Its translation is CASSLSRGPKNIQYF. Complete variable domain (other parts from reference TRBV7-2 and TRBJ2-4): GAGVSQSPSNKVTEKGKDVELRCDPISGHTALYWYRQSLGQGLEFLIYFQGNSAPDKSGLPSDRFSAERTGGSVSTLTIQRTQQEDSAVYLCASSLSRGPKNIQYFGAGTRLSVL.

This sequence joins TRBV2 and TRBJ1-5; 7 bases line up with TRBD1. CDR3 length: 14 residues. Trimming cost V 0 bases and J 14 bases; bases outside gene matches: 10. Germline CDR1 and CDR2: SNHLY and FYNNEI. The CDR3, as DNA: TGTGCCAGCAGTGAAGCGCTTCTGGCAGGGGGAAAGCATTTT. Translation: CASSEALLAGGKHF. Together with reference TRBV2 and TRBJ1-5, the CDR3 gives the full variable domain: EPEVTQTPSHQVTQMGQEVILRCVPISNHLYFYWYRQILGQKVEFLVSFYNNEISEKSEIFDDQFSVERPDGSNFTLKIRSTKLEDSAMYFCASSEALLAGGKHFGDGTRLSIL.

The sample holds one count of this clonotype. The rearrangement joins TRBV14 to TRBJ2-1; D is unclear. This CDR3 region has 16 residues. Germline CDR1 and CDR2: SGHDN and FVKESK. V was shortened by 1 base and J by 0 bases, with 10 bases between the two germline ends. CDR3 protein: CASSQVSLSSYNEQFF. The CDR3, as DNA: TGTGCCAGCAGCCAAGTCTCACTCAGCTCCTACAATGAGCAGTTCTTC.